The clone carrying this T cell receptor (beta chain) was recorded only once. The data are from a study of blood T cell repertoires in COVID-19. Study background: Whether acute or convalescent, the COVID-19 samples came from the United States, Italy and Spain. Sample material is recorded as cDNA or gDNA derived from T cells, B-cell-depleted T cells, or PBMCs.

The CDR3 has 15 residues. Trimming removed 2 bases at V and 0 bases at J, with 8 bases between. Germline V gene sequence: CDR1 SGHDN, CDR2 FVKESK. Under the authors' procedure: By means of reference gene primer amplification, nucleated cell counts were estimated. Assay used: immunoSEQ multiplex PCR; TCRdb lists only in-frame clones, some missing. The V and J calls and clone size come from that table; D and trimming were worked out from the DNA. Among 90,000 or so clones listed, 75% to 90% were seen once. V and J are TRBV14 and TRBJ1-3; D remains ambiguous. The source is a man older than 75 with active or convalescent COVID-19. The material sequenced was peripheral blood. CDR3 in DNA: TGTGCCAGCAGCCAACTGACATTCTCTGGAAACACCATATATTTT. Translating it yields CASSQLTFSGNTIYF.